This TCR beta chain was documented in a study of blood T cell repertoires in COVID-19. The overall study: COVID-19 samples collected from the United States, Italy and Spain covered acute and convalescent phases. PBMCs, B-cell-depleted T cells, or T cells were the source of the cDNA or gDNA that made up the material.

Methods used by the authors: Researchers report that nucleated cell counts were estimated from reference gene primer amplification. TCRdb's copy holds only in-frame clones and misses some; the assay was immunoSEQ multiplex PCR. That table supplies the V and J calls and clone size; D and trimming were determined from the DNA. Among more than 100,000 clones listed, around 87% were seen once. Specimen: peripheral blood. The sequence was collected from a woman in her sixties or seventies with COVID-19, enrolled during active disease.

The CDR3 DNA reads TGCGCCAGCAGTCAAACAGGGGAGGCTGGAAACACCATATATTTT. It translates to CASSQTGEAGNTIYF. This chain links TRBV4-1 with TRBJ1-3; TRBD1 aligns across 7 bases. Trimming at V came to 6 bases and at J to 2 bases, leaving 7 bases not matched to a gene. In germline, CDR1 is MGHRA, CDR2 YSYEKL. This CDR3 has 15 amino acids.